Below are 23 T cell receptor beta chains sequenced from a single sample in a study of T cells after yellow fever vaccination. One entry per CDR3 protein results from TCRdb running MiXCR on the 5' RACE reads. The sample consists of about 170,000 distinct CDR3 sequences, 8% to 13% of them appearing once. The sample was CD8+ T cells sorted from PBMCs, taken 15 days after the yellow fever booster vaccination. The origin of the receptors is a man between 18 and 29 years old who received the YFV17D yellow fever vaccine.

This clonotype was counted only a few times. The chain carries TRBV21-1 and TRBJ2-7; the table's D gene call, TRBD2, was not cross checked with the DNA. TRBV21-1 is noted as a pseudogene. This CDR3 comprises 14 residues. The CDR3 sequence: CASSKSEGTYEQYF. CDR3 nucleotides: TGTGCCAGCAGCAAATCTGAGGGAACCTACGAGCAGTACTTC.

This clonotype was seen ten or more times. The rearrangement uses TRBV20-1 and TRBJ2-7; D ambiguous. V gave up 3 bases and J gave up 6 bases, with 18 bases separating them. The V gene's germline CDR1 is DFQATT and CDR2 SNEGSKA (reference sequence). This CDR3 region has 14 residues. The CDR3 here is CSARVPGVAREQYF. CDR3 DNA: TGCAGTGCTAGGGTTCCCGGTGTGGCCCGCGAGCAGTACTTC.

J is TRBJ2-4 and V is TRBV20-1; D call uncertain. CDR1 DFQATT and CDR2 SNEGSKA come from the germline V gene (reference sequence). The V end lost 5 bases, the J end lost 9 bases, and 17 bases lay between the germline ends. CDR3 size: 13 residues. This CDR3 reads CSAQPQSFAIQYF. The CDR3 DNA sequence: TGCAGTGCTCAACCGCAGTCGTTCGCCATTCAGTACTTC.

The chain employs TRBV18 and TRBJ2-1; a possible D gene is TRBD2 (5 bases). The germline V and J ends were trimmed by 4 bases and 1 base, with 8 bases remaining between them. CDR1 and CDR2 (germline): KGHSH, LQKENI. There are 14 residues in the CDR3. The CDR3 DNA follows: TGTGCCAGCTCACTCGGGAAGTCCTACAATGAGCAGTTCTTC. Translation gives CASSLGKSYNEQFF.

The rearrangement joins TRBV4-1 to TRBJ2-2; 8 bases are a match to TRBD2. V shed 0 bases and J 3 bases; nucleotides not matched to a gene: 6. There are 17 residues in the CDR3. Germline V lookup: CDR1 MGHRA, CDR2 YSYEKL. The DNA for the CDR3 is TGCGCCAGCAGCCAAGATCCGGGGCGGGGGGACACCGGGGAGCTGTTTTTT. The encoded protein is CASSQDPGRGDTGELFF.

This clonotype has a handful of counts. This chain links TRBV3-1 with TRBJ2-5, with TRBD2 as a possible D gene (6 bases). The CDR3 loop spans 17 amino acids. The V and J ends lost 3 bases and 1 base respectively, with 18 bases between them. CDR1 and CDR2 from the germline V gene are LGHDT and YNNKEL (reference sequence). The CDR3 here is CASSQGMARTTQETQYF. The DNA of the CDR3 is TGTGCCAGCAGCCAGGGCATGGCCAGGACTACCCAAGAGACCCAGTACTTC.

This clonotype was counted a few times. The chain joins TRBV7-8 to TRBJ2-7; the match to TRBD1 covers 7 bases. Germline loops: CDR1 SGHVS, CDR2 FQNEAQ. The length of the CDR3 is 15 residues. Unmatched junction bases numbered 9, after V lost 5 bases and J lost 2 bases. The CDR3 is CASSLTSGTAYEQYF. The CDR3 region has the DNA TGTGCCAGCAGCCTAACATCCGGGACAGCCTACGAGCAGTACTTC.

This clonotype was counted only a few times. The chain has TRBV9 and TRBJ2-2; D is unresolved. There are 14 residues in the CDR3. Looked up from germline, CDR1 is SGDLS and CDR2 is YYNGEE. Trimming shortened V by 0 bases and J by 6 bases, and 9 bases separated the two germline ends. CDR3: CASSVAGKAGELFF. In DNA form, the CDR3 reads TGTGCCAGCAGCGTAGCAGGAAAGGCCGGGGAGCTGTTTTTT.

This clonotype appeared a few times. The chain couples TRBV27 to TRBJ2-1, with D perhaps matching TRBD1 or TRBD2 (5 bases each). The CDR3 covers 16 residues. CDR1 and CDR2 from the germline V gene are MNHEY and SMNVEV (reference sequence). Trimming stripped 7 bases from V and 3 bases from J, with 19 bases between. CDR3 DNA: TGTGCCAGCAAGCTGGGCTCGGGGCCGGACTACAATGAGCAGTTCTTC. Protein sequence: CASKLGSGPDYNEQFF.

The rearrangement links TRBV5-1 to TRBJ2-1; 15 bases line up with TRBD2. The CDR3 length is 19 residues. V shed 2 bases, J shed 5 bases, and the junction held 11 bases outside the gene matches. CDR1 is SGHRS and CDR2 is YFSETQ in the germline V gene. The CDR3 DNA reads TGCGCCAGCAGCTTAAAAGGGACTAGCGGGGGGCCTAACCACAATGAGCAGTTCTTC. Translated, it gives CASSLKGTSGGPNHNEQFF.

This clonotype was detected only a few times. In DNA, the CDR3 is TGTGCCAGCAGCGTGGGGTTGGGGACAGGTCCCTCCGGCGGGGAGCTGTTTTTT. The encoded protein is CASSVGLGTGPSGGELFF. The chain uses TRBV7-9 and TRBJ2-2; 8 bases fit TRBD1. The length of the CDR3 is 18 residues. J gave up 7 bases and V 5 bases, and 18 bases lay outside the gene matches. From germline, CDR1 is SEHNR and CDR2 FQNEAQ (reference sequence).

A few counts support this clonotype. This rearrangement joins TRBV7-9 to TRBJ1-6; perhaps TRBD1 as D (5 bases). CDR3 length: 14 amino acids. The ends were cut back, 5 bases at V and 7 bases at J, with 12 bases in the middle. Germline lookup yields CDR1 SEHNR and CDR2 FQNEAQ (reference sequence). The CDR3 nucleotides read TGTGCCAGCAGCAGGGTGGGACTAAATTCACCCCTCCACTTT. Translated: CASSRVGLNSPLHF. Full variable domain (outside the CDR3, taken from reference TRBV7-9 and TRBJ1-6): DTGVSQNPRHKITKRGQNVTFRCDPISEHNRLYWYRQTLGQGPEFLTYFQNEAQLEKSRLLSDRFSAERPKGSFSTLEIQRTEQGDSAMYLCASSRVGLNSPLHFGNGTRLTVT.

The chain uses TRBV21-1 and TRBJ2-5; the table gives TRBD1 as D, unverified against the DNA. TRBV21-1 is given as a pseudogene. The CDR3 is 19 residues long. The CDR3 bases are TGTGCCAGCAGCTTCAAGCACACCAAGGACAGCAGAAGGAGAGAGACCCAGTACTTC. Translating gives CASSFKHTKDSRRRETQYF.

This clonotype appeared a few times. CDR3 protein: CASSYSVAANYGYTF. The CDR3, as DNA: TGTGCCAGCAGTTACTCAGTAGCAGCTAACTATGGCTACACCTTC. V is TRBV6-6 and J is TRBJ1-2, with D hard to call. This CDR3 is 15 amino acids long. The V gene lost 0 bases and the J gene lost 0 bases, with 8 bases spanning the gap. Germline CDR1 is MNHNY and CDR2 is SVGAGI (reference sequence).

The rearrangement joins TRBV6-6 to TRBJ1-4, with D tentatively TRBD1 (5 bases). There are 14 residues in the CDR3. Trimming cost V 6 bases and J 0 bases, with 8 bases left between them. Germline loops: CDR1 MNHNY, CDR2 SVGAGI (reference sequence). CDR3: CASRGVATNEKLFF. CDR3 in DNA: TGTGCCAGCAGAGGGGTTGCAACTAATGAAAAACTGTTTTTT.

The rearrangement uses TRBV4-3 and TRBJ1-3; D remains unclear. The CDR3 is 14 residues long. The germline V gene encodes CDR1 LGHNA and CDR2 YSLEER. V was clipped by 0 bases and J by 7 bases, with 10 bases between them. This chain's CDR3 is CASSQDSRSNTIYF. In DNA form, the CDR3 reads TGCGCCAGCAGCCAAGACTCGCGTAGCAACACCATATATTTT.

The rearrangement joins TRBV7-9 to TRBJ2-1, with 12 bases fitting TRBD2. This CDR3 contains 11 residues. The germline gives CDR1 SEHNR, CDR2 FQNEAQ (reference sequence). The ends lost 8 bases at V and 15 bases at J; junction bases unmatched: 5. The CDR3 sequence: CASELAGGGFF. CDR3 in DNA: TGTGCCAGCGAACTAGCGGGGGGTGGGTTCTTC.

Ten or more counts support this clonotype. The V call is TRBV12-3 or TRBV12-4, the J call TRBJ2-5; D uncertain. The ends were cut back, 2 bases at V and 2 bases at J, with 3 bases in the middle. The CDR3 consists of 12 residues. In nucleotides, the CDR3 is TGTGCCAGCAGTTTATGGCAAGAGACCCAGTACTTC. Residues: CASSLWQETQYF.

This chain uses TRBV7-3 with TRBJ2-3, with TRBD2 matching 7 bases. The CDR3 covers 16 residues. The germline V gene has CDR1 SGHTA and CDR2 FQGTGA. J was trimmed by 0 bases and V by 5 bases; bases with no gene match: 8. In DNA, the CDR3 is TGTGCCAGCAGCCTCCTCCCCGGGGGGAGCACAGATACGCAGTATTTT. Translation gives CASSLLPGGSTDTQYF.

The CDR3 loop reads CASSEWGEGVHYNEQFF. The DNA for the CDR3 is TGTGCCAGCAGTGAATGGGGAGAGGGGGTCCACTACAATGAGCAGTTCTTC. This chain connects TRBV6-1 to TRBJ2-1; possibly TRBD1 for D (6 bases). Between the trimmed V and J ends, which lost 2 bases and 3 bases, there was a span of 17 bases. The length of the CDR3 is 17 residues. Germline values: CDR1 MNHNS, CDR2 SASEGT.

This clonotype was found a few times. The chain recombines TRBV29-1 with TRBJ2-7, with 10 bases lining up with TRBD1. Germline CDR1 SQVTM, CDR2 ANQGSEA. With 7 bases clipped from V and 1 base from J, the junction kept 1 base outside the gene matches. The CDR3 consists of 12 residues. In DNA form, the CDR3 reads TGCAGCGGGGGACAGGGGTCCTACGAGCAGTACTTC. This codes for CSGGQGSYEQYF.

This clonotype was counted a few times. The gene calls are TRBV11-2 and TRBJ1-2, with D perhaps matching TRBD1 (5 bases). CDR3 length: 16 amino acids. V lost 4 bases and J lost 4, with 19 bases in between. CDR1 is SGHAT and CDR2 is FQNNGV in the germline V gene. Written as DNA, the CDR3 is TGTGCCAGCAGCTCACGTCGGGACGGATTGGGCTATGGCTACACCTTC. Translated, it gives CASSSRRDGLGYGYTF.

The table lists this clonotype with a few counts. The rearrangement joins TRBV5-5 to TRBJ1-5; no firm D call. V lost 4 bases to trimming and J lost 7 bases, with 12 bases between them. CDR1 and CDR2 from the germline V gene are SGHKS and YYEKEE (reference sequence). There are 13 residues in the CDR3. The CDR3 loop is CASSIGRGQPQHF. CDR3 nucleotide sequence: TGTGCCAGCAGCATCGGGAGAGGACAGCCCCAGCATTTT.